The present T cell receptor beta chain was sequenced within a study of blood T cell repertoires in COVID-19. About the research overall: From the United States, Italy and Spain came samples of acute and convalescent COVID-19.

V lost 4 bases, J lost 3 bases, and 5 bases stayed unmatched. The CDR3 has 14 amino acids. Germline values: CDR1 MNHNY, CDR2 SVGAGI (reference sequence). Authors' analysis steps: The authors estimated nucleated cell counts from reference gene primer amplification. Sequencing used immunoSEQ multiplex PCR; TCRdb keeps in-frame clones, though not all of them. V, J and clone size derive from that table, while D and trimming were established from the DNA sequence. The data show about 170,000 clones, approximately 84% seen once. This chain joins TRBV6-6 and TRBJ1-2; TRBD1 matches 7 bases. The clonotype comes from a man in his late teens or twenties with active or convalescent COVID-19. The sequenced material came from peripheral blood. CDR3 sequence reads: CASSFRTGDYGYTF. The CDR3 nucleotides read TGTGCCAGCAGTTTTCGAACAGGGGACTATGGCTACACCTTC.